The clone carrying this TCR beta chain was found a few times. MiXCR was run by TCRdb on the 5' RACE reads, yielding one entry per CDR3 protein. The table has 100,000 to 150,000 distinct CDR3 sequences, about 16% seen once; the top ten hold roughly 22%. These data originate in a study of early T cells in non-severe SARS-CoV-2 infection. The CDR3 runs to 15 residues. V trimming: 2 bases; J trimming: 4 bases; junction bases outside the gene matches: 5. From germline, CDR1 is LGHDT and CDR2 YNNKEL (reference sequence). The sequence derives from an adult who was a healthcare worker with PCR-confirmed SARS-CoV-2 infection or an uninfected control (not recorded which). J is TRBJ2-1 and V is TRBV3-1; 7 bases are a match to TRBD2. Sequencing was done on a sample of whole blood. This chain's CDR3 is CASSQPGLKYNEQFF. CDR3 DNA: TGTGCCAGCAGCCAACCGGGACTAAAGTACAATGAGCAGTTCTTC.